The present T cell receptor (beta chain) was sequenced within a study of blood T cell repertoires in COVID-19. Study as a whole: The study drew acute and convalescent COVID-19 samples from the United States, Italy and Spain. Sample material is recorded as cDNA or gDNA derived from T cells, B-cell-depleted T cells, or PBMCs.

Per the authors' pipeline: From reference gene primer amplification, estimates of nucleated cell counts were derived. Assay: immunoSEQ multiplex PCR; the TCRdb copy retains only in-frame clones and omits some. V and J calls and clone size come straight from that table; D and trimming were deduced from the DNA. This table has almost 350,000 clones, more than 70% appearing once. Per germline, CDR1 LGHNT and CDR2 FRNRAP. This CDR3 region has 13 residues. Between the trimmed V and J ends, which lost 7 bases and 4 bases, there was a span of 11 bases. Seattle participants joined during active infection and were tracked over time.

This rearrangement joins TRBV12-5 to TRBJ1-5, with unresolved D. This TCR was recovered from a woman in her fifties or sixties with COVID-19, enrolled during active disease. Sequenced material: peripheral blood. CDR3 sequence (DNA): TGTGCTAGTGCCCTAGACGGGAATCAGCCCCAGCATTTT. Its translation is CASALDGNQPQHF.